This paragraph covers one T cell receptor beta chain sequence. Original data processing: Reference gene primer amplification yielded estimated nucleated cell counts. Here immunoSEQ multiplex PCR was the method, and the copy in TCRdb shows in-frame clones only, minus some. Clone size and V and J calls were adopted from that table, with D and trimming inferred from the DNA. Altogether hundreds of thousands of clones are present, 85% to 90% being singletons, with the ten largest covering roughly 1.2%. The data were taken from a study of blood T cell repertoires in COVID-19. Across the study: COVID-19 samples, acute and convalescent, were from the United States, Italy and Spain. T cells, B-cell-depleted T cells, or PBMCs supplied cDNA or gDNA.

The clonotype comes from a young man who had recovered from COVID-19. The source material was PBMCs or T cells enriched from blood (not recorded which).

CDR3 residues: CASRLPFTESYEQYF. CDR3 nucleotide sequence: TGTGCAAGTCGCTTACCCTTCACAGAGAGCTACGAGCAGTACTTC. The rearrangement joins TRBV12-2 to TRBJ2-7; the table's D gene call, TRBD1, was not cross checked with the DNA. TRBV12-2 is annotated as a pseudogene. The CDR3 contains 15 residues.